This section outlines one TCR beta chain sequence together with its context. The data were produced by immunoSEQ multiplex PCR, yet TCRdb's version contains in-frame clones alone and is incomplete. Of around 35,000 clones in the sample, around 89% were seen once. These data come from a study of OX40 agonist ivuxolimab in advanced cancers. Germline CDR1 is KGHSH and CDR2 is LQKENI. The V and J ends lost 6 bases and 7 bases, in that order; junction bases with no gene match: 8. CDR3 length: 14 amino acids. The chain uses TRBV18 and TRBJ2-1, with 8 nucleotides matching TRBD2. Sequences were derived from CD4+ or CD8+ T cells sorted from blood, sampled in a trial of the OX40 agonist ivuxolimab. This TCR derives from an adult with an advanced solid tumor such as melanoma, head and neck, liver or kidney cancer. The CDR3 loop reads CASSPPGGENEQFF. DNA for the CDR3: TGTGCCAGCTCTCCGCCGGGGGGGGAGAATGAGCAGTTCTTC.